One sample yielded the 14 T cell receptor beta chains listed below, sequenced in a study of shared clonotypes between healthy human individuals. Data came from immunoSEQ multiplex PCR; TCRdb stores just in-frame clones and leaves some out. The sample includes about 1.5 million clones, nearly 99% of them seen just once. The source material was naive CD4+ T cells sorted from blood. Subset denoted: CD45RA+ positively selected. The receptors originated from a man aged 25-45 years in good health.

In its sample, this clone was seen once. The chain employs TRBV14 and TRBJ2-7; 8 nucleotides match TRBD2. Germline CDR1 is SGHDN and CDR2 is FVKESK. J lost 3 bases, V lost 4 bases, and 5 bases had no gene match. The length of the CDR3 is 14 residues. Here the CDR3 reads CASSRASGYYEQYF. The CDR3, as DNA: TGTGCCAGCAGCCGGGCTAGCGGGTACTACGAGCAGTACTTC.

The genes are TRBV4-2 and TRBJ1-2, with D possibly being TRBD1 (6 bases). CDR1 and CDR2 from the germline V gene are LGHNA and YNFKEQ. This CDR3 contains 13 residues. The germline V and J ends were trimmed by 0 bases and 7 bases, with 9 bases remaining between them. CDR3 amino acids: CASSQDRDIGYTF. In DNA form, the CDR3 reads TGTGCCAGCAGCCAAGATAGGGACATTGGCTACACCTTC.

The J gene is TRBJ1-2, the V gene TRBV10-1; D call uncertain. The CDR3 loop spans 14 amino acids. CDR1 and CDR2 (germline): WNHNN, SYGVQD (reference sequence). V lost 5 bases and J lost 0, with 10 bases in between. The CDR3 is CASSPTTANYGYTF. Here the CDR3 DNA reads TGCGCCAGCAGTCCGACAACCGCTAACTATGGCTACACCTTC.

The chain carries TRBV18 and TRBJ2-7; 11 bases map to TRBD1. The length of the CDR3 is 19 residues. Germline assignment: CDR1 KGHSH and CDR2 LQKENI. With 0 bases clipped from V and 4 bases from J, the junction kept 14 bases outside the gene matches. The DNA of the CDR3 is TGTGCCAGCTCACCACCCTCAAGGACAGGGGGCCCTTGGGCTTACGAGCAGTACTTC. Translation gives CASSPPSRTGGPWAYEQYF.

The chain links TRBV5-4 to TRBJ2-7; TRBD1 aligns across 12 bases. The germline gives CDR1 SGHNT, CDR2 YYREEE (reference sequence). V trimming: 2 bases; J trimming: 7 bases; junction bases outside the gene matches: 4. The CDR3 is 14 residues long. In DNA form, the CDR3 reads TGTGCCAGCAGCTTAGGGGACAGGGGGCTTGAGCAGTACTTC. Residues: CASSLGDRGLEQYF.

The chain has TRBV6-6 and TRBJ1-3, with 7 bases fitting TRBD1. Per the germline V gene, CDR1 is MNHNY and CDR2 is SVGAGI (reference sequence). Losses at the gene ends were 6 bases for V and 1 base for J; bases not matched to a gene: 6. The CDR3 sequence is 15 residues long. CDR3 protein: CASRRQGISGNTIYF. The DNA of the CDR3 is TGTGCCAGCAGGCGACAGGGAATTTCTGGAAACACCATATATTTT.

V usage is TRBV19 and J usage is TRBJ1-3; D perhaps matches TRBD1 (6 bases). The CDR3 runs to 14 residues. CDR1 LNHDA and CDR2 SQIVND come from the germline V gene (reference sequence). V was trimmed by 11 bases and J by 0 bases, leaving 14 bases between them. In DNA form, the CDR3 reads TGTGCCTCTGTAGGACAGAACTCTGGAAACACCATATATTTT. Amino acid sequence: CASVGQNSGNTIYF. Using reference TRBV19 and TRBJ1-3 for the parts outside the CDR3, the full variable domain is DGGITQSPKYLFRKEGQNVTLSCEQNLNHDAMYWYRQDPGQGLRLIYYSQIVNDFQKGDIAEGYSVSREKKESFPLTVTSAQKNPTAFYLCASVGQNSGNTIYFGEGSWLTVV.

The chain recombines TRBV15 with TRBJ2-1; 7 nucleotides align to TRBD2. Germline values: CDR1 LNHNV, CDR2 YYDKDF (reference sequence). CDR3 length: 13 amino acids. After removal of 8 bases from V and 7 bases from J, the junction contained 8 bases not matched to a gene. As DNA, the CDR3 is TGTGCCACCGGGGGGACTACGTCAAATGAGCAGTTCTTC. It yields the protein CATGGTTSNEQFF.

As for this clone: Within the sample, other DNA sequences also encode this same CDR3. The J gene is TRBJ1-1, the V gene TRBV5-1, with no clear D. Germline V gene data show CDR1 as SGHRS and CDR2 as YFSETQ. CDR3 length equals 14 residues. The germline V and J ends were trimmed by 0 bases and 0 bases, with 6 bases remaining between them. CDR3 region: CASSLGAMNTEAFF. The CDR3 bases are TGCGCCAGCAGCTTGGGGGCGATGAACACTGAAGCTTTCTTT.

The CDR3, as DNA: TGTGCCAGCAGACCCCCTCGGACAGGGGGCGTATCAACCCCGACCAGCACAGATACGCAGTATTTT. It codes for CASRPPRTGGVSTPTSTDTQYF. The rearrangement uses TRBV13 and TRBJ2-3; 11 positions match TRBD1. CDR1 is PRHDT, CDR2 FYEKMQ, per germline (reference sequence). The CDR3 runs to 22 residues. The junction had 23 bases not matched to a gene; V was cut back by 6 bases and J by 0 bases.

The chain combines TRBV15 with TRBJ1-5; 11 positions match TRBD1. This CDR3 has 18 residues. Germline V gene sequence: CDR1 LNHNV, CDR2 YYDKDF (reference sequence). After removal of 8 bases from V and 7 bases from J, the junction contained 19 bases not matched to a gene. CDR3: CATAPGDRGALGRQPQHF. The CDR3 nucleotides read TGTGCCACCGCCCCTGGGGACAGGGGGGCCCTGGGTAGACAGCCCCAGCATTTT.

This chain connects TRBV29-1 to TRBJ1-2; 10 bases fit TRBD1. Germline trimming cut 7 bases from V and 8 bases from J; bases unmatched to any gene: 7. The CDR3 totals 12 residues. CDR1 is SQVTM and CDR2 is ANQGSEA in the germline V gene. The chain's CDR3 is CSARTGGRGYTF. The CDR3 DNA follows: TGCAGCGCCCGGACAGGGGGTCGAGGCTACACCTTC.

The rearrangement links TRBV10-3 to TRBJ2-3; D is perhaps TRBD2 (7 bases). The ends were cut back, 3 bases at V and 5 bases at J, with 15 bases in the middle. Germline V CDR1 and CDR2: ENHRY, SYGVKD. This CDR3 has 15 residues. In DNA, the CDR3 is TGTGCCATCAGTGACCCGCGGGGGCCCGGAGATACGCAGTATTTT. Amino acid sequence: CAISDPRGPGDTQYF.

The genes are TRBV7-9 and TRBJ2-1, with a possible D match to TRBD1 (5 bases). Trimming stripped 1 base from V and 6 bases from J, with 22 bases between. The germline V gene encodes CDR1 SEHNR and CDR2 FQNEAQ (reference sequence). This CDR3 is 18 amino acids long. In nucleotides, the CDR3 is TGTGCCAGCAGCTTAGGTGTAGATACATCGGAGACAGTCAATGAGCAGTTCTTC. This sequence encodes CASSLGVDTSETVNEQFF.